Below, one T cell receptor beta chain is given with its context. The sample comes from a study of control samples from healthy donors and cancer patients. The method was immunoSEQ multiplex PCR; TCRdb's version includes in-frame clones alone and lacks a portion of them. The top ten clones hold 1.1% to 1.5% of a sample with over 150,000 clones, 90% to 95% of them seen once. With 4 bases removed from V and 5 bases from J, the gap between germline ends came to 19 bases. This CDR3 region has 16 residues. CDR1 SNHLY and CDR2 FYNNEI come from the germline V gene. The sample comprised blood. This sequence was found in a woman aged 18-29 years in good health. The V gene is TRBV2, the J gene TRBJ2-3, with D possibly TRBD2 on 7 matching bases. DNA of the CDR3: TGTGCCAGCAGTGTGGTAGGGGGGGCTCAAGGAGATACGCAGTATTTT. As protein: CASSVVGGAQGDTQYF.